The 31 T cell receptor beta chains given below trace back to one sample, sequenced in a study of cytotoxic CD8 clonotypes in ibrutinib-treated CLL. Generated by immunoSEQ multiplex PCR, the TCRdb table keeps only in-frame clones and is missing some. This sample carries 130,000 to 150,000 clones, 85% to 95% of them seen once, and the ten largest clones take roughly 10%. The material was PBMCs, obtained after 12 months of ibrutinib treatment. Source of these receptors: a human donor with chronic lymphocytic leukemia.

This chain links TRBV10-2 with TRBJ2-7; a weak D match, TRBD2 (5 bases). This CDR3 is built from 15 residues. Per the germline V gene, CDR1 is WSHSY and CDR2 is SAAADI. V gave up 8 bases and J gave up 5 bases, with 22 bases separating them. Written as DNA, the CDR3 is TGCGCCAGCGCTAAGGATTCTGGGGAGCGGAACGAGCAGTACTTC. Residues: CASAKDSGERNEQYF.

This chain uses TRBV5-1 with TRBJ1-2; 7 nucleotides match TRBD1. The CDR3 is made up of 15 amino acids. The V gene end was trimmed by 6 bases and the J gene end by 0 bases; junction bases not matched to a gene: 8. Germline V gene data show CDR1 as SGHRS and CDR2 as YFSETQ. CDR3 nucleotides: TGCGCCAGCACCTTTACACAGGGGACTAACTATGGCTACACCTTC. It specifies CASTFTQGTNYGYTF. The complete variable domain, with remaining parts taken from reference TRBV5-1 and TRBJ1-2, reads KAGVTQTPRYLIKTRGQQVTLSCSPISGHRSVSWYQQTPGQGLQFLFEYFSETQRNKGNFPGRFSGRQFSNSRSEMNVSTLELGDSALYLCASTFTQGTNYGYTFGSGTRLTVV.

The chain carries TRBV5-4 and TRBJ1-4, with D possibly matching TRBD1 (5 bases). Per the germline V gene, CDR1 is SGHNT and CDR2 is YYREEE (reference sequence). V was shortened by 0 bases and J by 7 bases, with 10 bases between the two germline ends. CDR3 length equals 14 residues. The CDR3 nucleotides read TGTGCCAGCAGCTTGGGACAGTTCCCTGAAAAACTGTTTTTT. Protein product: CASSLGQFPEKLFF.

The chain has TRBV30 and TRBJ1-2; weak D call: TRBD1 (6 bases). CDR1 is GTSNPN, CDR2 SVGIG, per germline (reference sequence). This CDR3 has 12 residues. Trimming shortened V by 1 base and J by 4 bases, and 7 bases separated the two germline ends. In DNA, the CDR3 is TGTGCCTGGAGTGAGACAGGCTATGGCTACACCTTC. The encoded protein is CAWSETGYGYTF.

The chain uses TRBV28 and TRBJ2-3; 7 bases match TRBD2. CDR3 length: 16 amino acids. From germline, CDR1 is MDHEN and CDR2 SYDVKM. Losses at the gene ends were 1 base for V and 2 bases for J; bases not matched to a gene: 6. The CDR3 nucleotides read TGTGCCAGCAGTTTATATCCTAGCGGATTCACAGATACGCAGTATTTT. Its translation: CASSLYPSGFTDTQYF. Complete variable domain (other parts from reference TRBV28 and TRBJ2-3): DVKVTQSSRYLVKRTGEKVFLECVQDMDHENMFWYRQDPGLGLRLIYFSYDVKMKEKGDIPEGYSVSREKKERFSLILESASTNQTSMYLCASSLYPSGFTDTQYFGPGTRLTVL.

The chain couples TRBV28 to TRBJ2-7, with D unclear. Trimming left V 6 bases short and J 9 bases short, with 9 bases between. Germline lookup yields CDR1 MDHEN and CDR2 SYDVKM. This CDR3 region has 10 residues. Written as DNA, the CDR3 is TGTGCCAGCAGACGACAAGTGCAGTACTTC. It yields the protein CASRRQVQYF.

With regard to this clone: One end of the junction fails to match germline, which may point to a read error. The V and J genes are TRBV7-2 and TRBJ2-7; 8 bases map to TRBD1. Germline V lookup: CDR1 SGHTA, CDR2 FQGNSA. The CDR3 loop spans 12 amino acids. The chain's CDR3 is CASSFDRGGVCF. The CDR3 region has the DNA TGTGCCAGCAGCTTTGACAGGGGCGGGGTGTGCTTC.

The gene calls are TRBV5-1 and TRBJ2-3; no clear D. Germline values: CDR1 SGHRS, CDR2 YFSETQ. The CDR3 is 14 residues long. V lost 0 bases, J lost 2 bases, and 7 bases lay in between. The chain's CDR3 is CASSLDAVTDTQYF. CDR3 DNA sequence: TGCGCCAGCAGCTTGGATGCGGTCACAGATACGCAGTATTTT. The full variable domain, completed using reference TRBV5-1 and TRBJ2-3, is KAGVTQTPRYLIKTRGQQVTLSCSPISGHRSVSWYQQTPGQGLQFLFEYFSETQRNKGNFPGRFSGRQFSNSRSEMNVSTLELGDSALYLCASSLDAVTDTQYFGPGTRLTVL.

The chain couples TRBV18 to TRBJ1-5; D perhaps matches TRBD1 (5 bases). This CDR3 has 15 residues. The germline gives CDR1 KGHSH, CDR2 LQKENI. Trimming removed 1 base from V and 5 bases from J, with 12 bases in between. CDR3 nucleotide sequence: TGTGCCAGCTCACCACTGAGGGGCTCAGATCAGCCCCAGCATTTT. Translated, it gives CASSPLRGSDQPQHF.

The rearrangement uses TRBV28 and TRBJ1-1, with TRBD1 matching 9 bases. Germline lookup yields CDR1 MDHEN and CDR2 SYDVKM. J was trimmed by 4 bases and V by 5 bases; bases with no gene match: 5. The CDR3 length is 14 residues. The CDR3 DNA reads as TGTGCCAGCAGTCCGAAGACAGGGGGCACTGAAGCTTTCTTT. This codes for CASSPKTGGTEAFF.

The chain employs TRBV6-5 and TRBJ2-7, with no clear D. This CDR3 is 13 amino acids long. CDR1 and CDR2 from the germline V gene are MNHEY and SVGAGI. V was clipped by 2 bases and J by 5 bases, with 10 bases between them. CDR3 sequence reads: CASSYRQVNEQYF. The CDR3 DNA reads TGTGCCAGCAGTTACCGGCAGGTTAACGAGCAGTACTTC.

The chain joins TRBV9 to TRBJ2-2; a weak D match, TRBD1 (6 bases). This CDR3 is 14 amino acids long. Trimming shortened V by 7 bases and J by 0 bases, and 10 bases separated the two germline ends. CDR1 SGDLS and CDR2 YYNGEE come from the germline V gene. The CDR3 loop reads CASRDRPNTGELFF. DNA for the CDR3: TGTGCCAGCCGAGACAGGCCGAACACCGGGGAGCTGTTTTTT.

V gene TRBV4-2 combines with J gene TRBJ1-3; possibly TRBD1 for D (6 bases). The CDR3 contains 16 residues. Trimming cost V 0 bases and J 2 bases, with 11 bases left between them. The V gene's germline CDR1 is LGHNA and CDR2 YNFKEQ. CDR3 sequence: CASSQDRAGAGNTIYF. DNA of the CDR3: TGTGCCAGCAGCCAAGATAGGGCAGGGGCTGGAAACACCATATATTTT.

The chain couples TRBV27 to TRBJ2-7, with D tentatively TRBD2 (6 bases). The length of the CDR3 is 14 residues. CDR1 is MNHEY, CDR2 SMNVEV, per germline (reference sequence). Trimming pared 2 bases from V and 6 bases from J, leaving 14 bases between. In DNA form, the CDR3 reads TGTGCCAGCAGTTTACTGGGGATCGGGGGCGAGCAGTACTTC. This encodes CASSLLGIGGEQYF.

This rearrangement joins TRBV28 to TRBJ2-5, with 10 positions matching TRBD2. The CDR3 consists of 16 residues. The V gene end was trimmed by 3 bases and the J gene end by 1 base; junction bases not matched to a gene: 5. The germline gives CDR1 MDHEN, CDR2 SYDVKM. The CDR3 DNA sequence: TGTGCCAGCAGTTTTAGCCTAGCGGGAGCCCAAGAGACCCAGTACTTC. Its translation: CASSFSLAGAQETQYF.

The chain carries TRBV19 and TRBJ2-5, with D uncertain. The V end lost 6 bases, the J end lost 1 base, and 6 bases lay between the germline ends. Germline loops: CDR1 LNHDA, CDR2 SQIVND (reference sequence). The CDR3 contains 12 residues. The CDR3 DNA reads as TGTGCCAGTAGAAACGTCCAAGAGACCCAGTACTTC. This encodes CASRNVQETQYF.

The chain has TRBV28 and TRBJ1-5; TRBD1 is a possible D gene (5 bases). V gave up 5 bases and J gave up 6 bases, with 8 bases separating them. Germline lookup yields CDR1 MDHEN and CDR2 SYDVKM. The CDR3 length is 12 residues. The CDR3 nucleotides read TGTGCCAGCAGTGATCAGGGTCAGCCCCAGCATTTT. This translates into CASSDQGQPQHF.

J is TRBJ2-1 and V is TRBV28; TRBD1 aligns across 7 bases. V lost 5 bases and J lost 8; bases outside the gene matches: 12. This CDR3 is built from 15 residues. Germline values: CDR1 MDHEN, CDR2 SYDVKM. DNA of the CDR3: TGTGCCAGCAGTCGAACCGGGACAGATTTTTATGAGCAGTTCTTC. It codes for CASSRTGTDFYEQFF.

The V call is TRBV19, the J call TRBJ1-5, with TRBD1 identical over 7 bases. Trimming removed 6 bases from V and 4 bases from J; junction bases left unmatched: 9. The CDR3 runs 15 residues. Germline assignment: CDR1 LNHDA and CDR2 SQIVND (reference sequence). The DNA for the CDR3 is TGTGCCAGTAGCAAAGGACAGGCCAATAATCAGCCCCAGCATTTT. Translated, it gives CASSKGQANNQPQHF.

This chain uses TRBV29-1 with TRBJ2-7, with 7 bases identical to TRBD2. V lost 4 bases and J lost 0; bases outside the gene matches: 3. The CDR3 has 13 amino acids. Germline CDR1 SQVTM, CDR2 ANQGSEA. CDR3 DNA sequence: TGCAGCGTTGTCGGGGGGAGCTCCTACGAGCAGTACTTC. It encodes CSVVGGSSYEQYF.

The chain is built from TRBV5-6 and TRBJ2-7, with 10 bases fitting TRBD1. CDR1 is SGHDT and CDR2 is YYEEEE in the germline V gene. V was clipped by 5 bases and J by 6 bases; unmatched bases: 2. This CDR3 region has 12 residues. CDR3 nucleotide sequence: TGTGCCAGCAGAAGACAGGGGGCCGAGCAGTACTTC. Translation gives CASRRQGAEQYF.

This clone came up once. The chain has TRBV5-4 and TRBJ1-3; no firm D call. The CDR3 consists of 13 residues. Looked up from germline, CDR1 is SGHNT and CDR2 is YYREEE (reference sequence). Trimming took off 0 bases at V and 2 bases at J, with 3 bases between the two ends. The CDR3 here is CASSLEAGNTIYF. Written as DNA, the CDR3 is TGTGCCAGCAGCTTGGAGGCTGGAAACACCATATATTTT.

This chain uses TRBV29-1 with TRBJ1-3; TRBD1 agrees at 9 bases. Trimming removed 5 bases from V and 0 bases from J; junction bases left unmatched: 8. This CDR3 has 16 amino acids. Germline CDR1 reads SQVTM; CDR2 reads ANQGSEA. The CDR3 bases are TGCAGCGTTATCACGGGACAGGGAGACTCTGGAAACACCATATATTTT. Translating it yields CSVITGQGDSGNTIYF.

This clone came up a few times. The chain couples TRBV9 to TRBJ1-2, with 9 bases lining up with TRBD1. V lost 4 bases and J lost 4; bases outside the gene matches: 5. Germline CDR1 reads SGDLS; CDR2 reads YYNGEE. The CDR3 contains 14 residues. CDR3 DNA sequence: TGTGCCAGCAGCCCGGGACAGGGCGCCTATGGCTACACCTTC. Its translation is CASSPGQGAYGYTF.

The V and J genes are TRBV29-1 and TRBJ2-1; 8 bases line up with TRBD1. This CDR3 is 14 amino acids long. Germline V gives CDR1 SQVTM, CDR2 ANQGSEA. V lost 5 bases, J lost 12 bases, and 15 bases stayed unmatched. Here the CDR3 reads CSVTRAGGVSGQFF. The CDR3 DNA reads TGCAGCGTTACCAGGGCAGGGGGCGTTTCGGGGCAGTTCTTC.

CDR3 protein: CASSLGPVNTEAFF. CDR3 nucleotide sequence: TGTGCCAGCAGCCTTGGGCCAGTGAACACTGAAGCTTTCTTT. The chain joins TRBV7-3 to TRBJ1-1; no clear D. There are 14 residues in the CDR3. The V gene lost 5 bases and the J gene lost 0 bases, with 10 bases spanning the gap. Germline V gene sequence: CDR1 SGHTA, CDR2 FQGTGA.

In its sample, this clone was seen a few times. The rearrangement joins TRBV7-8 to TRBJ2-7; 7 nucleotides line up with TRBD1. Unmatched junction bases numbered 0, after V lost 4 bases and J lost 6 bases. The germline gives CDR1 SGHVS, CDR2 FQNEAQ. This CDR3 has 11 amino acids. The CDR3 loop reads CASSYRGEQYF. The CDR3 DNA reads as TGTGCCAGCAGCTACAGGGGCGAGCAGTACTTC.

Written as DNA, the CDR3 is TGTGCCAGCAGTTACGGCGGACAAGAGACCCAGTACTTC. Translation gives CASSYGGQETQYF. This chain connects TRBV6-5 to TRBJ2-5; D gene unclear. The CDR3 length is 13 residues. Per germline, CDR1 MNHEY and CDR2 SVGAGI. V lost 2 bases and J lost 2, with 6 bases in between.

The chain recombines TRBV7-2 with TRBJ2-3, with TRBD2 identical over 10 bases. Germline CDR1 and CDR2: SGHTA and FQGNSA. The V and J ends lost 2 bases and 4 bases, in that order; junction bases with no gene match: 6. CDR3 size: 16 residues. CDR3 region: CASSLPGLAYADTQYF. The CDR3 nucleotides read TGTGCCAGCAGCTTACCGGGACTAGCGTACGCAGATACGCAGTATTTT.

This chain joins TRBV28 and TRBJ2-7, with D perhaps matching TRBD2 (7 bases). The germline V and J ends were trimmed by 4 bases and 4 bases, with 17 bases remaining between them. This CDR3 region has 15 residues. In germline, CDR1 is MDHEN, CDR2 SYDVKM. In nucleotides, the CDR3 is TGTGCCAGCAGTTCCCGGGGGGCAGGTCAATACGAGCAGTACTTC. It encodes CASSSRGAGQYEQYF.

V and J are TRBV19 and TRBJ2-2; the D is unclear. V was trimmed by 5 bases and J by 0 bases, leaving 7 bases between them. The CDR3 runs to 14 residues. Germline CDR1 is LNHDA and CDR2 is SQIVND (reference sequence). CDR3 protein: CASSWESNTGELFF. For the CDR3, the DNA is TGTGCCAGTAGTTGGGAATCGAACACCGGGGAGCTGTTTTTT.